A selection of T cell receptor beta chains follows, all from one sample in a study of control samples from healthy donors and cancer patients. Clones were read by immunoSEQ multiplex PCR, and TCRdb kept only the in-frame ones, dropping some. In all, the sample yields approximately 190,000 clones. Sequenced sample: blood. These receptors all come from a woman between 25 and 40 years old in good health. Both conserved end residues are part of each CDR3. Fields, in order: J gene, D gene, V gene, CDR3 protein, CDR3 DNA. The D gene is left open where the match is weak.

j_call: TRBJ1-2; d_call: TRBD1; v_call: TRBV10-2; cdr3_aa: CASRTGQGLRGYTF; cdr3_nt: TGCGCCAGCAGGACAGGACAGGGCCTAAGGGGCTACACCTTC
j_call: TRBJ2-6; d_call: -; v_call: TRBV7-8; cdr3_aa: CASSFRISGANVLTF; cdr3_nt: TGTGCCAGCAGCTTCAGAATATCTGGGGCCAACGTCCTGACTTTC
j_call: TRBJ1-5; d_call: TRBD1; v_call: TRBV18; cdr3_aa: CASSPDRGPQHF; cdr3_nt: TGTGCCAGCTCGCCGGACAGGGGGCCCCAGCATTTT
j_call: TRBJ1-4; d_call: -; v_call: TRBV20-1; cdr3_aa: CSARRNEKLFF; cdr3_nt: TGCAGTGCTAGAAGAAACGAAAAACTGTTTTTT
j_call: TRBJ1-1; d_call: -; v_call: TRBV9; cdr3_aa: CASSGGGGTEAFF; cdr3_nt: TGTGCCAGCAGCGGCGGGGGGGGCACTGAAGCTTTCTTT
j_call: TRBJ2-3; d_call: -; v_call: TRBV6-4; cdr3_aa: CVSSERSEGTDTQYF; cdr3_nt: TGTGTCAGCAGTGAAAGGTCCGAGGGCACAGATACGCAGTATTTT
j_call: TRBJ1-2; d_call: -; v_call: TRBV9; cdr3_aa: CASSIPGSGYTF; cdr3_nt: TGTGCCAGCAGCATCCCAGGGAGCGGCTACACCTTC
j_call: TRBJ1-5; d_call: -; v_call: TRBV19; cdr3_aa: CASSIGSDSNQPQHF; cdr3_nt: TGTGCCAGTAGTATAGGATCCGATAGCAATCAGCCCCAGCATTTT
j_call: TRBJ1-6; d_call: TRBD1; v_call: TRBV5-1; cdr3_aa: CASSLTGTANSPLHF; cdr3_nt: TGCGCCAGCAGCTTGACCGGGACAGCTAATTCACCCCTCCACTTT
j_call: TRBJ1-2; d_call: -; v_call: TRBV29-1; cdr3_aa: CSVGSGPYGYTF; cdr3_nt: TGCAGCGTTGGTTCCGGGCCCTATGGCTACACCTTC
j_call: TRBJ2-7; d_call: -; v_call: TRBV19; cdr3_aa: CASSGRTTYEQYF; cdr3_nt: TGTGCCAGTAGCGGTCGGACGACCTACGAGCAGTACTTC
j_call: TRBJ1-4; d_call: -; v_call: TRBV12-3/TRBV12-4; cdr3_aa: CASGVSSQLFF; cdr3_nt: TGTGCCAGTGGGGTATCGAGCCAACTGTTTTTT
j_call: TRBJ2-5; d_call: -; v_call: TRBV24-1; cdr3_aa: CATSDLETQYF; cdr3_nt: TGTGCCACCAGTGATCTTGAGACCCAGTACTTC
j_call: TRBJ2-1; d_call: -; v_call: TRBV5-1; cdr3_aa: CASTPMGKNEQFF; cdr3_nt: TGCGCCAGCACCCCTATGGGGAAGAATGAGCAGTTCTTC
j_call: TRBJ2-3; d_call: -; v_call: TRBV6-5; cdr3_aa: CASMGAGSTDTQYF; cdr3_nt: TGTGCCAGCATGGGGGCGGGGAGCACAGATACGCAGTATTTT
j_call: TRBJ1-5; d_call: -; v_call: TRBV27; cdr3_aa: CASSFGLKNQPQHF; cdr3_nt: TGTGCCAGCAGTTTTGGACTCAAGAATCAGCCCCAGCATTTT
j_call: TRBJ1-1; d_call: -; v_call: TRBV14; cdr3_aa: CASSQLNGITEAFF; cdr3_nt: TGTGCCAGCAGCCAACTTAACGGGATTACTGAAGCTTTCTTT
j_call: TRBJ1-2; d_call: -; v_call: TRBV10-3; cdr3_aa: CAISGSRGWYGYTF; cdr3_nt: TGTGCCATCAGTGGAAGCCGGGGGTGGTATGGCTACACCTTC
j_call: TRBJ2-7; d_call: TRBD1; v_call: TRBV6-5; cdr3_aa: CASRLTGAGYYEQYF; cdr3_nt: TGTGCCAGCAGACTTACAGGGGCCGGATACTACGAGCAGTACTTC
j_call: TRBJ2-5; d_call: TRBD2; v_call: TRBV7-2; cdr3_aa: CASKTSGLRQETQYF; cdr3_nt: TGTGCCAGTAAGACTAGCGGGCTCCGTCAAGAGACCCAGTACTTC
j_call: TRBJ1-2; d_call: -; v_call: TRBV6-5; cdr3_aa: CASRSGGEGYGYTF; cdr3_nt: TGTGCCAGCAGGTCCGGAGGGGAGGGCTATGGCTACACCTTC
j_call: TRBJ2-2; d_call: -; v_call: TRBV12-3/TRBV12-4; cdr3_aa: CASSRKIDGELFF; cdr3_nt: TGTGCCAGCAGTCGGAAAATAGACGGGGAGCTGTTTTTT
j_call: TRBJ2-3; d_call: TRBD2; v_call: TRBV9; cdr3_aa: CASSARGDGTDTQYF; cdr3_nt: TGTGCCAGCAGCGCCCGGGGGGACGGCACAGATACGCAGTATTTT
j_call: TRBJ1-3; d_call: TRBD1; v_call: TRBV7-9; cdr3_aa: CASSLGQGNTIYF; cdr3_nt: TGTGCCAGCAGCCTGGGACAGGGAAACACCATATATTTT
j_call: TRBJ1-1; d_call: TRBD1; v_call: TRBV2; cdr3_aa: CASSPKTPGQGAAEAFF; cdr3_nt: TGTGCCAGCAGTCCAAAAACTCCGGGACAGGGGGCAGCTGAAGCTTTCTTT
j_call: TRBJ1-6; d_call: -; v_call: TRBV12-3/TRBV12-4; cdr3_aa: CASTYAGSPLHF; cdr3_nt: TGTGCCAGCACCTATGCCGGTTCACCCCTCCACTTT
j_call: TRBJ1-3; d_call: -; v_call: TRBV19; cdr3_aa: CASGGEGQSSGNTIYF; cdr3_nt: TGTGCCAGTGGAGGGGAAGGACAGAGCTCTGGAAACACCATATATTTT
j_call: TRBJ2-3; d_call: TRBD2; v_call: TRBV5-1; cdr3_aa: CASSPEPGLATDTQYF; cdr3_nt: TGCGCCAGCAGCCCTGAGCCGGGACTAGCAACAGATACGCAGTATTTT
j_call: TRBJ1-1; d_call: -; v_call: TRBV10-3; cdr3_aa: CAIRDGNTEAFF; cdr3_nt: TGTGCCATCCGGGACGGAAACACTGAAGCTTTCTTT
j_call: TRBJ1-2; d_call: -; v_call: TRBV3-1/TRBV3-2; cdr3_aa: CASSPQGSLGYTF; cdr3_nt: TGTGCCAGCAGCCCCCAGGGGAGCCTCGGCTACACCTTC
j_call: TRBJ1-2; d_call: -; v_call: TRBV27; cdr3_aa: CASSPDNYGYTF; cdr3_nt: TGTGCCAGCAGCCCGGATAACTATGGCTACACCTTC
j_call: TRBJ2-7; d_call: -; v_call: TRBV2; cdr3_aa: CASTRTGTPGYEQYF; cdr3_nt: TGTGCCAGCACGCGAACAGGCACACCTGGGTACGAGCAGTACTTC
j_call: TRBJ1-2; d_call: -; v_call: TRBV11-2; cdr3_aa: CASSLDRPAYTF; cdr3_nt: TGTGCCAGCAGCTTAGATCGGCCTGCCTACACCTTC
j_call: TRBJ1-6; d_call: -; v_call: TRBV6-2/TRBV6-3; cdr3_aa: CASSWDEGRSSPLHF; cdr3_nt: TGTGCCAGCAGTTGGGACGAGGGTCGATCCTCACCCCTCCACTTT
j_call: TRBJ2-5; d_call: TRBD2; v_call: TRBV30; cdr3_aa: CAWSVEGEGETQYF; cdr3_nt: TGTGCCTGGAGTGTAGAAGGGGAGGGGGAGACCCAGTACTTC
j_call: TRBJ2-4; d_call: TRBD1; v_call: TRBV6-5; cdr3_aa: CASSWTGAKNIQYF; cdr3_nt: TGTGCCAGCAGCTGGACAGGGGCCAAAAACATTCAGTACTTC
j_call: TRBJ2-7; d_call: -; v_call: TRBV6-5; cdr3_aa: CASSYGGAEQYF; cdr3_nt: TGTGCCAGCAGTTACGGGGGTGCCGAGCAGTACTTC
j_call: TRBJ1-1; d_call: -; v_call: TRBV30; cdr3_aa: CAFIKGPLRGTEAFF; cdr3_nt: TGTGCCTTTATTAAGGGACCCCTAAGAGGCACTGAAGCTTTCTTT
j_call: TRBJ1-2; d_call: TRBD1; v_call: TRBV27; cdr3_aa: CASRPTRTGPKGYTF; cdr3_nt: TGTGCCAGCAGACCCACCAGGACAGGCCCCAAGGGCTACACCTTC
j_call: TRBJ1-5; d_call: TRBD1; v_call: TRBV19; cdr3_aa: CASSMGQGDQPQHF; cdr3_nt: TGTGCCAGTAGTATGGGGCAGGGGGATCAGCCCCAGCATTTT
j_call: TRBJ1-2; d_call: TRBD1; v_call: TRBV27; cdr3_aa: CASSLSGGEGGYTF; cdr3_nt: TGTGCCAGCAGTTTATCAGGGGGCGAGGGCGGCTACACCTTC
j_call: TRBJ1-2; d_call: -; v_call: TRBV15; cdr3_aa: CATSREGLYGYTF; cdr3_nt: TGTGCCACCAGCAGAGAGGGGCTCTATGGCTACACCTTC
j_call: TRBJ2-3; d_call: TRBD2; v_call: TRBV3-1/TRBV3-2; cdr3_aa: CASSQDTSGWGTDTQYF; cdr3_nt: TGTGCCAGCAGCCAAGATACTAGCGGGTGGGGCACAGATACGCAGTATTTT
j_call: TRBJ1-5; d_call: -; v_call: TRBV18; cdr3_aa: CASSRGDSNQPQHF; cdr3_nt: TGTGCCAGCTCACGTGGGGATAGCAATCAGCCCCAGCATTTT
j_call: TRBJ1-5; d_call: -; v_call: TRBV28; cdr3_aa: CASSLLGRSQHF; cdr3_nt: TGTGCCAGCAGTTTATTAGGCAGGAGCCAGCATTTT
j_call: TRBJ1-3; d_call: TRBD1; v_call: TRBV27; cdr3_aa: CASSLTTGAFNTIYF; cdr3_nt: TGTGCCAGCAGTTTGACGACAGGGGCGTTTAACACCATATATTTT
j_call: TRBJ1-5; d_call: TRBD1; v_call: TRBV19; cdr3_aa: CASSNPDRANQPQHF; cdr3_nt: TGTGCCAGTAGTAACCCAGACAGGGCCAATCAGCCCCAGCATTTT
j_call: TRBJ2-4; d_call: -; v_call: TRBV5-4; cdr3_aa: CASSLGQSKNIQYF; cdr3_nt: TGTGCCAGCAGCTTGGGGCAGAGTAAAAACATTCAGTACTTC
j_call: TRBJ2-7; d_call: TRBD1; v_call: TRBV28; cdr3_aa: CASSSGQGYEQYF; cdr3_nt: TGTGCCAGCAGCTCGGGACAGGGCTACGAGCAGTACTTC
j_call: TRBJ1-2; d_call: -; v_call: TRBV28; cdr3_aa: CASSLFQDPWGYTF; cdr3_nt: TGTGCCAGCAGTTTGTTTCAGGACCCCTGGGGCTACACCTTC
j_call: TRBJ2-1; d_call: -; v_call: TRBV5-1; cdr3_aa: CASSLDWSSYNEQFF; cdr3_nt: TGCGCCAGCAGCTTGGACTGGTCGTCCTACAATGAGCAGTTCTTC
j_call: TRBJ1-5; d_call: -; v_call: TRBV7-9; cdr3_aa: CASAGGHNQPQHF; cdr3_nt: TGTGCCAGCGCGGGGGGGCACAATCAGCCCCAGCATTTT
j_call: TRBJ2-3; d_call: -; v_call: TRBV7-6; cdr3_aa: CASSLVTWASAPDTQYF; cdr3_nt: TGTGCCAGCAGCTTAGTCACGTGGGCTAGCGCTCCAGATACGCAGTATTTT
j_call: TRBJ1-5; d_call: -; v_call: TRBV30; cdr3_aa: CAWSRGAGQPQHF; cdr3_nt: TGTGCCTGGAGTCGAGGGGCTGGGCAGCCCCAGCATTTT
j_call: TRBJ1-6; d_call: -; v_call: TRBV3-1/TRBV3-2; cdr3_aa: CASSQRWRGRVSPLHF; cdr3_nt: TGTGCCAGCAGCCAGAGGTGGCGGGGACGGGTCTCACCCCTCCACTTT
j_call: TRBJ1-2; d_call: TRBD1; v_call: TRBV5-4; cdr3_aa: CASSPGQGRANYGYTF; cdr3_nt: TGTGCCAGCAGCCCAGGACAGGGCCGAGCTAACTATGGCTACACCTTC
j_call: TRBJ1-2; d_call: -; v_call: TRBV10-1; cdr3_aa: CASRMFQEEYGYTF; cdr3_nt: TGCGCCAGCAGAATGTTCCAGGAGGAATATGGCTACACCTTC
j_call: TRBJ1-2; d_call: -; v_call: TRBV4-1; cdr3_aa: CASSQMGAGGPYGYTF; cdr3_nt: TGCGCCAGCAGCCAGATGGGGGCTGGGGGCCCCTATGGCTACACCTTC